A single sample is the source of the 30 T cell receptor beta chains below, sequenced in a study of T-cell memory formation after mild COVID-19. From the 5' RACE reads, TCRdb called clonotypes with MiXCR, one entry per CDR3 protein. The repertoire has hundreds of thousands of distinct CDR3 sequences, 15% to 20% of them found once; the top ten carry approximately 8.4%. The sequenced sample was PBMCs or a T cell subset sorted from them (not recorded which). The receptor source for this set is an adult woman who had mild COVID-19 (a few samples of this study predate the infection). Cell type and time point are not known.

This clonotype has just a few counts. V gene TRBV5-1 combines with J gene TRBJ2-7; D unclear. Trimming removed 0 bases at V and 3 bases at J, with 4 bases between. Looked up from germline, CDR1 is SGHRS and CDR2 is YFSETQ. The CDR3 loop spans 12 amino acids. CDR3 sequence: CASSLANYEQYF. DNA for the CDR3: TGCGCCAGCAGCTTGGCCAACTACGAGCAGTACTTC.

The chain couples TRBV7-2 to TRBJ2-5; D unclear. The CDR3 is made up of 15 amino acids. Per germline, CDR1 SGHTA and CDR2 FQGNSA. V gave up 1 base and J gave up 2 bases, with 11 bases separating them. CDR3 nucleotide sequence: TGTGCCAGCAGCTTAGAAGCACGGATACAAGAGACCCAGTACTTC. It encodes CASSLEARIQETQYF.

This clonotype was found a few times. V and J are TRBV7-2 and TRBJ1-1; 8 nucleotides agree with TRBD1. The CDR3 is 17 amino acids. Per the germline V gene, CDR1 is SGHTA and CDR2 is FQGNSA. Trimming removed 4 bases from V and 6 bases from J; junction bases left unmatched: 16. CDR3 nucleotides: TGTGCCAGCAGCTCGTTCGGCCCAGGGGGCGTTAGGGCTGAAGCTTTCTTT. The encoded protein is CASSSFGPGGVRAEAFF.

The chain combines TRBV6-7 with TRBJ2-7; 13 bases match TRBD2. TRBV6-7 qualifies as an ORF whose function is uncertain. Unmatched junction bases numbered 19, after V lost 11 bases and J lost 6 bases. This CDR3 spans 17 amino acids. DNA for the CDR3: TGTGCCCAACGGAGCGGGACTAGCGGGGCTCCGCCAGGCGAGCAGTACTTC. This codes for CAQRSGTSGAPPGEQYF.

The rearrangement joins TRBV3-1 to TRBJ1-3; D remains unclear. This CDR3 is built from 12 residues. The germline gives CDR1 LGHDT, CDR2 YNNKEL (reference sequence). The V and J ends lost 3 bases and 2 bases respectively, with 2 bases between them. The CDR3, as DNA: TGTGCCAGCAGCCAGACTGGAAACACCATATATTTT. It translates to CASSQTGNTIYF.

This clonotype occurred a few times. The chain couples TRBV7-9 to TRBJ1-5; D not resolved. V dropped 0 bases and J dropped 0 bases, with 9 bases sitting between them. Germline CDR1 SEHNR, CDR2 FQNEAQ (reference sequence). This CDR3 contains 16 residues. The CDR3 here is CASSLARLDSNQPQHF. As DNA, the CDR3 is TGTGCCAGCAGCTTAGCAAGACTGGATAGCAATCAGCCCCAGCATTTT. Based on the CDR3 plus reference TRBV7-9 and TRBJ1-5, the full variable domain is DTGVSQNPRHKITKRGQNVTFRCDPISEHNRLYWYRQTLGQGPEFLTYFQNEAQLEKSRLLSDRFSAERPKGSFSTLEIQRTEQGDSAMYLCASSLARLDSNQPQHFGDGTRLSIL.

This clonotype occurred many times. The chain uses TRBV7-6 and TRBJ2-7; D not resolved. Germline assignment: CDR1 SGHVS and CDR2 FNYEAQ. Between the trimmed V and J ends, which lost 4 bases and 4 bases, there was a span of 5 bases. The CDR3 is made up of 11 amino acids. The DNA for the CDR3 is TGTGCCAGCAGCTCAGAATACGAGCAGTACTTC. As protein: CASSSEYEQYF.

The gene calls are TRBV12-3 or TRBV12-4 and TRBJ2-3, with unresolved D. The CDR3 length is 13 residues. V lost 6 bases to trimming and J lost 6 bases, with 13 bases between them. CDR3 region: CASSLYGADTQYF. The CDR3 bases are TGTGCCAGCAGCCTCTATGGTGCCGATACGCAGTATTTT.

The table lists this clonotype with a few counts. The CDR3 spells CASSPTATRPLEQYF. CDR3 DNA sequence: TGTGCCAGCAGCCCCACCGCCACTAGACCCCTCGAGCAGTACTTC. The V and J genes are TRBV7-9 and TRBJ2-7; tentatively, D is TRBD2 (5 bases). CDR1 is SEHNR, CDR2 FQNEAQ, per germline (reference sequence). This CDR3 comprises 15 residues. V gave up 5 bases and J gave up 6 bases, with 20 bases separating them.

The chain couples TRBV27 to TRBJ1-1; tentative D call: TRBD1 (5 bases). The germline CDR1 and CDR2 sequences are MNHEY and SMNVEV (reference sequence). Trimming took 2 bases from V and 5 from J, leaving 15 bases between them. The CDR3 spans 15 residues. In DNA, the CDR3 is TGTGCCAGCAGTTTAGGTCAGGGCGTTCGAACTGAAGCTTTCTTT. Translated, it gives CASSLGQGVRTEAFF.

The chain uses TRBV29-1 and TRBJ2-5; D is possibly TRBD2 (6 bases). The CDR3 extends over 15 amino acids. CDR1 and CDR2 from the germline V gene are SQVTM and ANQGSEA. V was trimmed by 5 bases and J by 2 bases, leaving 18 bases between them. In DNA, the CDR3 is TGCAGCGTTCCCCAAGGCCCGGGGGAACAAGAGACCCAGTACTTC. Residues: CSVPQGPGEQETQYF.

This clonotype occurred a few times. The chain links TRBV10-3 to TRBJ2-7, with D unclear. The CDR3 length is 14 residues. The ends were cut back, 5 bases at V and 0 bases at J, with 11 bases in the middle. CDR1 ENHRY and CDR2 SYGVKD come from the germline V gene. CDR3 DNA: TGTGCCATCAGTATTACCGAGCACTCCTACGAGCAGTACTTC. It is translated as CAISITEHSYEQYF.

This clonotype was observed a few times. As DNA, the CDR3 is TGTGCCAGTAACGGCCCGGGAAAGAACACTGAAGCTTTCTTT. It specifies CASNGPGKNTEAFF. The gene calls are TRBV28 and TRBJ1-1; the D is unclear. The CDR3 is 14 amino acids. The germline V and J ends were trimmed by 9 bases and 1 base, with 15 bases remaining between them. CDR1 and CDR2 from the germline V gene are MDHEN and SYDVKM.

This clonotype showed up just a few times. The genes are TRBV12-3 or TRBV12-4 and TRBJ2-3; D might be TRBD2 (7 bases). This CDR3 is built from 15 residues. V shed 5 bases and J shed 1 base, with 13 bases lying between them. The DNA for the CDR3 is TGTGCCAGCAGTGATAGGGGGGGGGGCACAGATACGCAGTATTTT. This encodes CASSDRGGGTDTQYF.

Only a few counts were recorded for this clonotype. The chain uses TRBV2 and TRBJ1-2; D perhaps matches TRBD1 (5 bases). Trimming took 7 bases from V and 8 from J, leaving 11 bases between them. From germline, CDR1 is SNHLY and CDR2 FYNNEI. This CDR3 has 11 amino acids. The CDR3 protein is CASTRGGGYTF. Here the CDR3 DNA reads TGTGCCAGCACGAGGGGCGGCGGCTACACCTTC. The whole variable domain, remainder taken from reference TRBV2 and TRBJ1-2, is EPEVTQTPSHQVTQMGQEVILRCVPISNHLYFYWYRQILGQKVEFLVSFYNNEISEKSEIFDDQFSVERPDGSNFTLKIRSTKLEDSAMYFCASTRGGGYTFGSGTRLTVV.

CDR3 DNA: TGTGCCAGCAGTTGGGGGACAGCTAAAGATACGCAGTATTTT. Translating gives CASSWGTAKDTQYF. J is TRBJ2-3 and V is TRBV12-3 or TRBV12-4, with 7 bases matching TRBD1. This CDR3 spans 14 amino acids. V was clipped by 4 bases and J by 5 bases; unmatched bases: 6.

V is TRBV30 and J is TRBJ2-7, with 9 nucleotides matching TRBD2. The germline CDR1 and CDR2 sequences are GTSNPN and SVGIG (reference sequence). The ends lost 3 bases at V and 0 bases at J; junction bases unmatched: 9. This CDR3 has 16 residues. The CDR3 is CAWSWPLAGTSYEQYF. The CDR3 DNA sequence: TGTGCCTGGAGCTGGCCCCTAGCGGGGACCTCCTACGAGCAGTACTTC.

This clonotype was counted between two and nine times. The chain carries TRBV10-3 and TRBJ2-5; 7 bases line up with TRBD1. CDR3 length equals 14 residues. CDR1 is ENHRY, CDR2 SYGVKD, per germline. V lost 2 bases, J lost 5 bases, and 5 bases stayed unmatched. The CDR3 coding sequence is TGTGCCATCAGTGAGCCGACAGGGTCGGAGACCCAGTACTTC. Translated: CAISEPTGSETQYF.

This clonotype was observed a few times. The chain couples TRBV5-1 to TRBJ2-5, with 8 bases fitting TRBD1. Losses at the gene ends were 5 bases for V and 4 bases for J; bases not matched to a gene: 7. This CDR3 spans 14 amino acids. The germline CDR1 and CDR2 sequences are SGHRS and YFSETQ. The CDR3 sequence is CASSPTGGRETQYF. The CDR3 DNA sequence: TGCGCCAGCAGTCCTACAGGGGGGCGAGAGACCCAGTACTTC.

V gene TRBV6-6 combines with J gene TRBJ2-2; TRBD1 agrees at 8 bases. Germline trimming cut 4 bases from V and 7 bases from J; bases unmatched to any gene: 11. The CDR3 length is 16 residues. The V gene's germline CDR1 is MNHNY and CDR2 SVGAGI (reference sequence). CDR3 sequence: CASSWWQGALNGELFF. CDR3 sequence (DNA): TGTGCCAGCAGTTGGTGGCAGGGGGCCCTCAACGGGGAGCTGTTTTTT.

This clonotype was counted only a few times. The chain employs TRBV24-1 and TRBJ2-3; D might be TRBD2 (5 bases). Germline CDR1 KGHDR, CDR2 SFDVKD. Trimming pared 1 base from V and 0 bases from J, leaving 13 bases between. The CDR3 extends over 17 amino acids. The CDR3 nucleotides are TGTGCCACCAGTGATTTAAGCGGCGGTTCTAGCACAGATACGCAGTATTTT. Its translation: CATSDLSGGSSTDTQYF.

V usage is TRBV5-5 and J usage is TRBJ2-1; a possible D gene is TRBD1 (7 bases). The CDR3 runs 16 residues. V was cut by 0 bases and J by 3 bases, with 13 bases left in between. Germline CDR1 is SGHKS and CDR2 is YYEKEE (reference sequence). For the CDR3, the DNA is TGTGCCAGCAGCTTGGCGGGGCAGGGGGGCTACAATGAGCAGTTCTTC. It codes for CASSLAGQGGYNEQFF.

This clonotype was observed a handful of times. The CDR3 DNA sequence: TGCAGTGCTCTGGTGGGGGCAACGGGGGCCACCCAGTACTTC. It codes for CSALVGATGATQYF. J is TRBJ2-5 and V is TRBV20-1; perhaps D is TRBD1 or TRBD2 (6 bases each). V was shortened by 5 bases and J by 8 bases, with 21 bases between the two germline ends. The germline V gene has CDR1 DFQATT and CDR2 SNEGSKA (reference sequence). The CDR3 spans 14 residues.

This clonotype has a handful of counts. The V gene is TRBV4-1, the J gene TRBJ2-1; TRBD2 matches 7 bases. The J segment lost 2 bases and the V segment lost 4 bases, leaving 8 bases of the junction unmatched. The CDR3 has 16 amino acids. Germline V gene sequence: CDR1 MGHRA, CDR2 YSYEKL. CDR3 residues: CASSPERAGAYNEQFF. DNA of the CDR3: TGCGCCAGCAGCCCTGAGAGGGCGGGGGCCTACAATGAGCAGTTCTTC.

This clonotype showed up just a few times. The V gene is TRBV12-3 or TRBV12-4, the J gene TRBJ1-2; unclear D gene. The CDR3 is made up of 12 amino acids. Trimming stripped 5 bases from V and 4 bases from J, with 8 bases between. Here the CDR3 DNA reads TGTGCCAGCAGTCCGTGGGGCTATGGCTACACCTTC. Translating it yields CASSPWGYGYTF.

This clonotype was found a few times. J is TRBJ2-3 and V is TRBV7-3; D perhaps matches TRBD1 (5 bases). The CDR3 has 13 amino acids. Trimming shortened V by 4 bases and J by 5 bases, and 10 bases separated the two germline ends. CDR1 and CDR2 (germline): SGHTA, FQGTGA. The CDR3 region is CASSSTELDTQYF. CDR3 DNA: TGTGCCAGCAGCTCGACAGAATTAGATACGCAGTATTTT.

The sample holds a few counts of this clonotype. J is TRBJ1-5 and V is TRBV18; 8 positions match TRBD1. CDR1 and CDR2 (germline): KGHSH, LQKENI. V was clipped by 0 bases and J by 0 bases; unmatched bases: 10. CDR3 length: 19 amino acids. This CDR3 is CASSPPGTGGMYSNQPQHF. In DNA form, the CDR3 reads TGTGCCAGCTCACCACCGGGGACAGGTGGGATGTATAGCAATCAGCCCCAGCATTTT.

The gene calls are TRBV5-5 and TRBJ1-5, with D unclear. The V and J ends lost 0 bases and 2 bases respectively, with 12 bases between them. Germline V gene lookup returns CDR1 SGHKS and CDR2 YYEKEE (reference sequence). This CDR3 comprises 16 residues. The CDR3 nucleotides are TGTGCCAGCAGCTTGGCGGCCAATCGAGGCAATCAGCCCCAGCATTTT. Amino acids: CASSLAANRGNQPQHF. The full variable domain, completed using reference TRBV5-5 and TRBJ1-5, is DAGVTQSPTHLIKTRGQQVTLRCSPISGHKSVSWYQQVLGQGPQFIFQYYEKEERGRGNFPDRFSARQFPNYSSELNVNALLLGDSALYLCASSLAANRGNQPQHFGDGTRLSIL.

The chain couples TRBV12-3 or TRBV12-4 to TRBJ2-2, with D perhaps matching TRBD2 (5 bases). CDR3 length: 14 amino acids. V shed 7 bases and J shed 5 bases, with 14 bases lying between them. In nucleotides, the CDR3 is TGTGCCAGCACTCCTTTAGCGTTTACCGGGGAGCTGTTTTTT. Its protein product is CASTPLAFTGELFF.

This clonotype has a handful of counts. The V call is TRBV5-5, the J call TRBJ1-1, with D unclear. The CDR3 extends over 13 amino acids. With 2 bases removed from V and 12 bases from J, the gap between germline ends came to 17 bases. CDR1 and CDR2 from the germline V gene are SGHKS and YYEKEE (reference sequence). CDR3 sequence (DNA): TGTGCCAGCAGCTTCTCCGACGGGAGGTGGACTTTCTTT. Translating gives CASSFSDGRWTFF.